Each of the 13 T cell receptor beta chains below was sequenced from the same sample in a study of cytomegalovirus exposure and HLA in healthy donors. With 60 Vbeta and 13 Jbeta primers, the PCR was carried out. Measured with immunoSEQ multiplex PCR; TCRdb has only the in-frame clones, and not every one. This table holds fewer than 85,000 clones, about four fifths found once. The sequencing sample was made of PBMCs. The source is a man between 40 and 49 years old in good health and CMV-seronegative.

This chain connects TRBV30 to TRBJ1-2, with D hard to call. The CDR3 consists of 14 residues. Trimming took off 2 bases at V and 0 bases at J, with 10 bases between the two ends. Germline V gene sequence: CDR1 GTSNPN, CDR2 SVGIG (reference sequence). The CDR3 is CAWSSRGTNYGYTF. Here the CDR3 DNA reads TGTGCCTGGAGTTCCCGGGGAACTAACTATGGCTACACCTTC.

On this clone itself: The junction departs from germline at one end; a sequencing error may be responsible. The chain is built from TRBV7-9 and TRBJ2-7; weak D call: TRBD2 (5 bases). The CDR3 contains 13 residues. The germline V gene has CDR1 SEHNR and CDR2 FQNEAQ (reference sequence). The CDR3: CSSSLIEGIEQYF. In nucleotides, the CDR3 is TGTTCCAGCAGCTTGATAGAGGGAATCGAGCAGTACTTC.

Regarding this clone: Its ends do not fully match the called genes, so a read error is possible. CDR3 nucleotides: TGCGCCACCAGCGGCGAGACAGGGTTTTCCGGGGAGCTGTTTTTT. It yields the protein CATSGETGFSGELFF. V is TRBV5-1 and J is TRBJ2-2, with TRBD1 matching 7 bases. The CDR3 contains 15 residues. Germline assignment: CDR1 SGHRS and CDR2 YFSETQ.

The chain couples TRBV20-1 to TRBJ2-3; 8 positions match TRBD1. Per the germline V gene, CDR1 is DFQATT and CDR2 is SNEGSKA (reference sequence). V dropped 5 bases and J dropped 5; count of bases not matched to a gene: 0. There are 11 residues in the CDR3. This CDR3 is CSAGQGDTQYF. The CDR3 DNA follows: TGCAGTGCTGGACAGGGAGATACGCAGTATTTT.

For the CDR3, the DNA is TGTGCCAGCACTCTACCTGGAAACACCATATATTTT. As protein: CASTLPGNTIYF. The V and J genes are TRBV6-6 and TRBJ1-3; no firm D call. V lost 7 bases and J 2 bases, leaving 6 bases between the germline ends. CDR3 size: 12 residues. Germline-derived CDR1 and CDR2 are MNHNY and SVGAGI (reference sequence).

The V gene is TRBV7-9, the J gene TRBJ2-5, with 9 bases matching TRBD1. The CDR3 is 15 amino acids. The germline CDR1 and CDR2 sequences are SEHNR and FQNEAQ (reference sequence). The junction had 7 bases not matched to a gene; V was cut back by 4 bases and J by 4 bases. The chain's CDR3 is CASSWGTGRRETQYF. The CDR3 region has the DNA TGTGCCAGCAGCTGGGGGACAGGGAGGCGAGAGACCCAGTACTTC.

This clone was seen a single time. The J gene is TRBJ1-5, the V gene TRBV7-9, with D tentatively TRBD1 (6 bases). Trimming cost V 4 bases and J 2 bases, with 18 bases left between them. Germline V gives CDR1 SEHNR, CDR2 FQNEAQ (reference sequence). The CDR3 consists of 17 residues. This chain's CDR3 is CASSWGGTPQGNQPQHF. In nucleotides, the CDR3 is TGTGCCAGCAGCTGGGGGGGGACACCCCAAGGCAATCAGCCCCAGCATTTT.

V usage is TRBV18 and J usage is TRBJ2-1; 7 nucleotides line up with TRBD1. The length of the CDR3 is 15 residues. Germline loops: CDR1 KGHSH, CDR2 LQKENI. Losses at the gene ends were 4 bases for V and 2 bases for J; bases not matched to a gene: 5. The CDR3 bases are TGTGCCAGCTCACTCTGGACAGGCACCTACAATGAGCAGTTCTTC. Translated, it gives CASSLWTGTYNEQFF.

Details on this clone: Germline and junction disagree at one end, which may indicate a read error. The chain combines TRBV7-7 with TRBJ1-2; D is possibly TRBD1 (6 bases). Looked up from germline, CDR1 is SSHAT and CDR2 is FNYEAQ (reference sequence). CDR3 length equals 15 residues. CDR3 sequence (DNA): TGTGCTAGCAGCCCACTCCCCGGGGACACAGCTGGCTACACCTTC. Translated, it gives CASSPLPGDTAGYTF.

V is TRBV19 and J is TRBJ1-4; D gene uncertain. Per the germline V gene, CDR1 is LNHDA and CDR2 is SQIVND (reference sequence). V was shortened by 8 bases and J by 2 bases, with 9 bases between the two germline ends. The CDR3 covers 13 residues. The CDR3 is CASSQSTNEKLFF. The CDR3 region has the DNA TGTGCCAGTTCACAGTCCACTAATGAAAAACTGTTTTTT.

This clone was counted once. This chain connects TRBV20-1 to TRBJ2-5; unclear D gene. In germline, CDR1 is DFQATT, CDR2 SNEGSKA (reference sequence). This CDR3 comprises 10 residues. Trimming pared 0 bases from V and 8 bases from J, leaving 4 bases between. The CDR3 spells CSARELTQYF. The CDR3 nucleotides are TGCAGTGCTAGAGAACTTACCCAGTACTTC.

This clone came up once. The genes are TRBV7-9 and TRBJ1-4; 8 bases are shared with TRBD1. Germline assignment: CDR1 SEHNR and CDR2 FQNEAQ (reference sequence). With V trimmed by 3 bases and J by 7 bases, 4 bases remained unmatched. The CDR3 totals 14 residues. The CDR3 sequence: CASSLRTGSEKLFF. The CDR3 DNA follows: TGTGCCAGCAGCTTGCGGACAGGGTCTGAAAAACTGTTTTTT.

The chain uses TRBV2 and TRBJ1-4, with TRBD1 identical over 7 bases. V gave up 3 bases and J gave up 9 bases; unmatched junction bases: 13. CDR1 and CDR2 (germline): SNHLY, FYNNEI. The CDR3 loop spans 16 amino acids. The CDR3 sequence is CASSDRWTGPMKKLFF. The CDR3 DNA reads TGTGCCAGCAGTGACAGGTGGACAGGCCCCATGAAAAAACTGTTTTTT. Drawing the rest from reference TRBV2 and TRBJ1-4, the complete variable domain is EPEVTQTPSHQVTQMGQEVILRCVPISNHLYFYWYRQILGQKVEFLVSFYNNEISEKSEIFDDQFSVERPDGSNFTLKIRSTKLEDSAMYFCASSDRWTGPMKKLFFGSGTQLSVL.